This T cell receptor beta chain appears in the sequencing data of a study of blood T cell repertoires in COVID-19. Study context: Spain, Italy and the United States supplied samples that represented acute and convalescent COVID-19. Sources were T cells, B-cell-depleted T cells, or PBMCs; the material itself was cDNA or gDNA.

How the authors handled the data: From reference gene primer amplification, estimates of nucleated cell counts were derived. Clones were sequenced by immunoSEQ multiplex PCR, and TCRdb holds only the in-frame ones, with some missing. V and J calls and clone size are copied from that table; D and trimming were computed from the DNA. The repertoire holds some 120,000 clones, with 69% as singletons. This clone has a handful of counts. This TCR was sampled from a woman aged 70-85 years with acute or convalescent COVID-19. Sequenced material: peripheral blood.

The CDR3 bases are TGTGCCAGCAGCGTAAGGCCAGGGGCAGATACGCAGTATTTT. Amino acid sequence: CASSVRPGADTQYF. This chain joins TRBV9 and TRBJ2-3; possibly TRBD1 for D (6 bases). The CDR3 extends over 14 amino acids. Germline CDR1 reads SGDLS; CDR2 reads YYNGEE. V dropped 1 base and J dropped 4 bases, with 10 bases sitting between them.